This TCR beta chain was captured by sequencing in a study of control samples from healthy donors and cancer patients (dated by TCRdb to about 2020). A word on this clone: Its antigen remains unidentified. Per-base qualities were not stored, and no clone one base away is much larger.

Library generation was performed with the immunoSEQ multiplex PCR assay. The immuneACCESS repertoire file appears here via TCRdb, limited to in-frame rearrangements. These files lack a portion of the clones; in checked studies, under half of the deficit traces to unresolved V genes, and the cause of the others is not known. This sample holds 90,000 or so clones; 65% to 85% were observed only once. About 36% of the sample belongs to the ten largest clones. From cysteine to phenylalanine, the CDR3 is 12 amino acids long. Only CDR3 DNA remains: 36 bases, in frame from the first base. At the junction V is shortened by 4 bases and J by 6 bases; bases outside the gene matches: 1. CDR1 and CDR2 were assigned from the germline V gene as WSHSY and SAAADI.

The V and J genes are TRBV10-2 and TRBJ1-1; 8 bases in the middle match TRBD1. The sequence was obtained from a man between 65 and 85 years old with lung cancer. The specimen was PBMCs. Here is the DNA: TGCGCCAGCAGTGGGGGACAGGCTGAAGCTTTCTTT. Translated, it gives CASSGGQAEAFF.